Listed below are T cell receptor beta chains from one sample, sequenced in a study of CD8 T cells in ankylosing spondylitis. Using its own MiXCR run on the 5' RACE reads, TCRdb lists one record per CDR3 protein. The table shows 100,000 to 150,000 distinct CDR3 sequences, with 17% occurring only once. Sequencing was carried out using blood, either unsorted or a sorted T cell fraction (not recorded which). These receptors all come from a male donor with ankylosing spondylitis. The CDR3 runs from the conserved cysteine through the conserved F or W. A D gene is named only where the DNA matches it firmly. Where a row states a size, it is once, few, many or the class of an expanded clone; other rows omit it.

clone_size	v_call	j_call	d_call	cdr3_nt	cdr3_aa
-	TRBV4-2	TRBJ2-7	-	TGTGCCAGTCTATACGTGGCGGGGAACTCAAGATACGAGCAGTACTTC	CASLYVAGNSRYEQYF
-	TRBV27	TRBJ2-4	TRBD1	TGTGCCAGCAGTTTATCCAACAAGGACAGGCTGGACTTC	CASSLSNKDRLDF
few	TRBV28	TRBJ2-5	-	TGTGCCAGCAGTTTACTCCTAGCGGAGGGGGGAGAGACCCAGTACTTC	CASSLLLAEGGETQYF
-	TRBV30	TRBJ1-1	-	TGTGCCTGGAGTGTGACAGCGAACACTGAAGCTTTCTTT	CAWSVTANTEAFF
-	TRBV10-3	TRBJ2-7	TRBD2	TGTGCCATCAGTGACTCGGGTACTAGCGGGATTATCGACGAGCAGTACTTC	CAISDSGTSGIIDEQYF
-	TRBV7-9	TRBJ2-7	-	TGTGCCAGCAGTACACGGGACTCGAACTACGAGCAGTACTTC	CASSTRDSNYEQYF
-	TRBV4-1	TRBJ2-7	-	TGCGCCAGCAGCCAAAGGGGCTCCTACGAGCAGTACTTC	CASSQRGSYEQYF
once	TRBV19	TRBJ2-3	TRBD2	TGTGCCAGTCAACTAGCGGGAGGATCCGCAGATACGCAGTATTTT	CASQLAGGSADTQYF
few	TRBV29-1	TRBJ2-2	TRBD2	TGCAGCGTGGTGGCTAGCGGGACGAACACCGGGGAGCTGTTTTTT	CSVVASGTNTGELFF
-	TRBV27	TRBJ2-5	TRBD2	TGTGCCAGTAAGGGGCGACTAGCGGAATTACAAGAGACCCAGTACTTC	CASKGRLAELQETQYF
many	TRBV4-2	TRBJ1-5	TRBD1	TGTGCCAGCAGCCGCCAGGGGGGGAACCAGCCCCAGCATTTT	CASSRQGGNQPQHF
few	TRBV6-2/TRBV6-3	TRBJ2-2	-	TGTGCCAGCAGTTCCACGGACACCTACACCGGGGAGCTGTTTTTT	CASSSTDTYTGELFF
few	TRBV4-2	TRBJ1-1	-	TGTGCCAGCAGCCAAGATGGCAGCTTTGAAGCTTTCTTT	CASSQDGSFEAFF
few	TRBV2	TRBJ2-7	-	TGTGCCAGCAGTGTCCCTCAAGACTCCTACGAGCAGTACTTC	CASSVPQDSYEQYF
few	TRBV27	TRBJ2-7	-	TGTGCCAGCAGCCCGGGACACCTCTACGAGCAGTACTTC	CASSPGHLYEQYF
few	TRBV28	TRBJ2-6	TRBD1	TGTGCCAGCAGCTTAAGAGGGACAGGGGAATCTGGGGCCAACGTCCTGACTTTC	CASSLRGTGESGANVLTF
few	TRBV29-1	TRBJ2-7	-	TGCAGCGTTGAGGGGAGGACCTACGAGCAGTACTTC	CSVEGRTYEQYF
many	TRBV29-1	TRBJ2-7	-	TGCAGCGTTGAAAGGGAAGGCAGGGCAGCCTACGAGCAGTACTTC	CSVEREGRAAYEQYF
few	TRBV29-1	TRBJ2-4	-	TGCAGCGTCCTACAGGGACCCGATGACATTCAGTACTTC	CSVLQGPDDIQYF
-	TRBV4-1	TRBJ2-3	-	TGCGCCAGCAGCCAAGTCGCACATACGCAGTATTTT	CASSQVAHTQYF
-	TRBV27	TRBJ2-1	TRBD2	TGTGCCAGCAGGCCGACTAGCGGGAATTCCTACAATGAGCAGTTCTTC	CASRPTSGNSYNEQFF
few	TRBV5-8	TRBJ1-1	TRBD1	TGTGCCAGCAGCCGCCTCCGGACAGGTGAAGCTTTCTTT	CASSRLRTGEAFF
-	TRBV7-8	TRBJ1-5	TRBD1	TGTGCCAGCAGCTTATCCGCAACCGGGACAGGGAGCCAGCCCCAGCATTTT	CASSLSATGTGSQPQHF
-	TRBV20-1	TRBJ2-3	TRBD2	TGCAGTGCTAGACCTGAGGGACTAGCGGGAGACATAGATACGCAGTATTTT	CSARPEGLAGDIDTQYF
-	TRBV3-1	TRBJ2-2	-	TGTGCCAGCAGCCAAGTGAGGTACACCGGGGAGCTGTTTTTT	CASSQVRYTGELFF
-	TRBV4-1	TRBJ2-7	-	TGCGCCAGCAGCCAGGTAGACTCGTACGAGCAGTACTTC	CASSQVDSYEQYF
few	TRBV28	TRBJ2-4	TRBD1	TGTGCCAGCAGATCAACCGGGACAGGGGGAAACATTCAGTACTTC	CASRSTGTGGNIQYF
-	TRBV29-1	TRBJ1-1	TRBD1	TGCAGCGTTGAAATTCTAGCAGGGGGGCCTGAAGCTTTCTTT	CSVEILAGGPEAFF
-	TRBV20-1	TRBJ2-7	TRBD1	TGCAGTGCTAGTAGGCCCGGGACAGGGGGGAGGGAGCAGTACTTC	CSASRPGTGGREQYF
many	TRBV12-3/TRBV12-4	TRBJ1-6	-	TGTGCCAGTAAGCCCGCGAATAATTCACCCCTCCACTTT	CASKPANNSPLHF
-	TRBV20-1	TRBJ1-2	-	TGCAGTGCTAGAGGGGCAGCAAGTTATGGCTACACCTTC	CSARGAASYGYTF
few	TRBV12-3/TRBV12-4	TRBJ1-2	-	TGTGCCAGCAGTTTGGAGGGCATGCGGAATGGCTACACCTTC	CASSLEGMRNGYTF
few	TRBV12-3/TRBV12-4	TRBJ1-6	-	TGTGCCAGCACCCCGACGATCTATAATTCACCCCTCCACTTT	CASTPTIYNSPLHF
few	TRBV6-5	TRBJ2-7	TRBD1	TGTGCCAGCAGTTACGACAGGGTACCGTCCTACGAGCAGTACTTC	CASSYDRVPSYEQYF
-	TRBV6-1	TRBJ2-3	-	TGTGCCAGCAGTGAAAATCCTGGTGGCGGAGTCACAGATACGCAGTATTTT	CASSENPGGGVTDTQYF
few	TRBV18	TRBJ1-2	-	TGTGCCAGCTCTCAAGACTATGGCTACACCTTC	CASSQDYGYTF